The T cell receptor (beta chain) under discussion was sequenced for a study of identical twins. Each CDR3 protein is one row after TCRdb ran MiXCR on the 5' RACE reads. The sample includes 1.5 million to 2 million distinct CDR3 sequences, 25% to 35% of them seen just once. From germline, CDR1 is MNHEY and CDR2 SMNVEV (reference sequence). Trimming took 4 bases from V and 0 from J, leaving 13 bases between them. The CDR3 is 17 amino acids. The sequencing input was cord blood. The TCR comes from a newborn girl in good health. This chain joins TRBV27 and TRBJ2-6; D unclear. The CDR3 DNA reads as TGTGCCAGCAGTTCTCTAAGAACCAACTCTGGGGCCAACGTCCTGACTTTC. Translating gives CASSSLRTNSGANVLTF.